These 11 T cell receptor beta chains share one sample of origin, sequenced in a study of OX40 agonist ivuxolimab in advanced cancers. The method was immunoSEQ multiplex PCR; TCRdb's version includes in-frame clones alone and lacks a portion of them. Here the sample spans tens of thousands of clones, about 90% being singletons. The source was CD4+ or CD8+ T cells sorted from blood, collected in a trial of the OX40 agonist ivuxolimab. The receptors derive from an adult with an advanced solid tumor such as melanoma, head and neck, liver or kidney cancer.

This sequence joins TRBV2 and TRBJ2-5; 9 bases agree with TRBD1. CDR3 size: 15 residues. V lost 8 bases, J lost 3 bases, and 10 bases stayed unmatched. The germline CDR1 and CDR2 sequences are SNHLY and FYNNEI. The CDR3 DNA reads as TGTGCCAGCCCTTTGGACAGGGGCCTGAAAGAGACCCAGTACTTC. This sequence encodes CASPLDRGLKETQYF.

The chain combines TRBV7-8 with TRBJ2-7, with 7 bases matching TRBD2. Germline CDR1 and CDR2: SGHVS and FQNEAQ. The J segment lost 7 bases and the V segment lost 1 base, leaving 7 bases of the junction unmatched. This CDR3 is built from 14 residues. The CDR3 protein is CASSLETSLLEQYF. DNA for the CDR3: TGTGCCAGCAGCTTAGAGACTAGCCTGCTGGAGCAGTACTTC. Using reference TRBV7-8 and TRBJ2-7 for the parts outside the CDR3, the full variable domain is GAGVSQSPRYKVAKRGQDVALRCDPISGHVSLFWYQQALGQGPEFLTYFQNEAQLDKSGLPSDRFFAERPEGSVSTLKIQRTQQEDSAVYLCASSLETSLLEQYFGPGTRLTVT.

V usage is TRBV4-1 and J usage is TRBJ2-5; 9 bases map to TRBD2. This CDR3 has 18 amino acids. The germline V gene has CDR1 MGHRA and CDR2 YSYEKL. The trim removed 0 bases at V and 2 bases at J, leaving 10 bases unmatched. The CDR3 DNA reads TGCGCCAGCAGCCAAGAAAGGGGAGGTAGCGGGGGACAAGAGACCCAGTACTTC. This encodes CASSQERGGSGGQETQYF.

The chain joins TRBV9 to TRBJ1-4, with D unclear. From germline, CDR1 is SGDLS and CDR2 YYNGEE. The V end lost 0 bases, the J end lost 4 bases, and 7 bases lay between the germline ends. There are 14 residues in the CDR3. The DNA for the CDR3 is TGTGCCAGCAGCGTAGAAGCGTTTAATGAAAAACTGTTTTTT. Translation gives CASSVEAFNEKLFF.

The chain uses TRBV5-1 and TRBJ1-1, with 12 bases that match TRBD1. Unmatched junction bases numbered 7, after V lost 4 bases and J lost 0 bases. CDR3 size: 17 residues. In germline, CDR1 is SGHRS, CDR2 YFSETQ. The CDR3 sequence: CASSPGQGAVMNTEAFF. The CDR3 coding sequence is TGCGCCAGCAGCCCGGGACAGGGGGCAGTCATGAACACTGAAGCTTTCTTT.

The chain employs TRBV1 and TRBJ2-7; the DNA was not compared with TRBD2, the D call given in the table. TRBV1 is shown as a pseudogene. CDR3 length: 18 residues. The CDR3 DNA is TGCACCAGCAGTCCCCCCGGGACTAGCGGGTCCTCCTCCTACGAGCAGTACTTC. Translation: CTSSPPGTSGSSSYEQYF.

This clone was detected once. For the CDR3, the DNA is TGCGCCAGCAGCACCGGACAGGGGATCGATCAGCCCCAGCATTTT. Encoded protein: CASSTGQGIDQPQHF. The chain couples TRBV5-1 to TRBJ1-5; 9 nucleotides line up with TRBD1. After removal of 4 bases from V and 5 bases from J, the junction contained 7 bases not matched to a gene. The CDR3 sequence is 15 residues long. Looked up from germline, CDR1 is SGHRS and CDR2 is YFSETQ.

The count of this clone is one. The chain recombines TRBV5-1 with TRBJ1-1, with 7 bases identical to TRBD1. Germline CDR1 SGHRS, CDR2 YFSETQ. The CDR3 sequence is 14 residues long. Trimming at V came to 3 bases and at J to 1 base, leaving 3 bases not matched to a gene. The CDR3 coding sequence is TGCGCCAGCAGCTCGTCAGGGGGGAACACTGAAGCTTTCTTT. It specifies CASSSSGGNTEAFF.

The chain recombines TRBV21-1 with TRBJ2-5; the table's TRBD2 call for D was not verified on the DNA. TRBV21-1 is tagged as a pseudogene. The CDR3 has 17 residues. The CDR3 nucleotides are TGTGCCAGCAGCAAAGAAGGCCCTGGAGTAACCCAAGAGACCCAGTACTTC. Translated: CASSKEGPGVTQETQYF.

V is TRBV10-1 and J is TRBJ2-1; no clear D. The CDR3 is 13 residues long. V lost 3 bases to trimming and J lost 10 bases, with 13 bases between them. CDR1 WNHNN and CDR2 SYGVQD come from the germline V gene (reference sequence). The CDR3 sequence is CASSDWMAQEQFF. The CDR3 coding sequence is TGCGCCAGCAGTGACTGGATGGCACAGGAGCAGTTCTTC.

CDR3 region: CASRQQGAKNIQYF. CDR3 DNA sequence: TGTGCCAGTAGACAACAGGGGGCCAAAAACATTCAGTACTTC. The rearrangement links TRBV19 to TRBJ2-4; TRBD1 matches at 7 bases. V shed 6 bases, J shed 1 base, and the junction held 3 bases outside the gene matches. The CDR3 has 14 amino acids. In germline, CDR1 is LNHDA, CDR2 SQIVND (reference sequence).